This T cell receptor beta chain comes out of a study of a mutant IDH1 vaccine in newly diagnosed glioma. Study information: Patients were pretreated with radiotherapy, temozolomide, or both, mostly both.

With regard to this clone: Its specificity is unknown. The junction departs from the called germline gene at one end, perhaps through a read error.

Here immunoSEQ multiplex PCR was the method, and the copy in TCRdb shows in-frame clones only, minus some. The repertoire holds around 60,000 clones, with about 88% as singletons. Documented time point: week 11, during vaccination. A 20-mer mutant IDH1 peptide at 300 ug was injected subcutaneously with topical imiquimod. The CDR3 spans 13 residues. CDR1 and CDR2 from the germline V gene are GTSNPN and SVGIG (reference sequence). V and J are TRBV30 and TRBJ1-2; D perhaps matches TRBD1 (5 bases). Sample: PBMCs, taken from a glioma patient whose treatment included an IDH1 peptide vaccine. This clonotype originated in a middle-aged man with glioma. This CDR3 reads CVWSRGWNYGYTF. CDR3 coding DNA: TGTGTCTGGAGTCGGGGGTGGAACTATGGCTACACCTTC. Variable domain in full (rest from reference TRBV30 and TRBJ1-2): SQTIHQWPATLVQPVGSPLSLECTVEGTSNPNLYWYRQAAGRGLQLLFYSVGIGQISSEVPQNLSASRPQDRQFILSSKKLLLSDSGFYLCVWSRGWNYGYTFGSGTRLTVV.